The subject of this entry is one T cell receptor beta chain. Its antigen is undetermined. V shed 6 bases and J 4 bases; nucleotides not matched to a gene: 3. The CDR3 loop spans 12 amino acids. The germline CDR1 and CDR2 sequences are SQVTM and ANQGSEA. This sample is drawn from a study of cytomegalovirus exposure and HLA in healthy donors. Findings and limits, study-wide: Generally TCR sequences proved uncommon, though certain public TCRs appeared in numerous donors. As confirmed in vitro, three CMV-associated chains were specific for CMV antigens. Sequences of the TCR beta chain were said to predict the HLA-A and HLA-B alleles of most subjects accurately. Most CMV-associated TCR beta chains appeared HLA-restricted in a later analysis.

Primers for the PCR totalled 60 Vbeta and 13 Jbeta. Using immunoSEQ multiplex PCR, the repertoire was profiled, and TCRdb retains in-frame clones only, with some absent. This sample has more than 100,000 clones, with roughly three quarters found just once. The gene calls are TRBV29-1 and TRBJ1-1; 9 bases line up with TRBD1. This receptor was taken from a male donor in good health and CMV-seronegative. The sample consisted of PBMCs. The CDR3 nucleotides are TGCAGCGTGACAGGGGGGATCACTGAAGCTTTCTTT. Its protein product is CSVTGGITEAFF.